This T cell receptor beta chain appears in the sequencing data of a study of blood T cell repertoires in COVID-19. Study background: Whether acute or convalescent, the COVID-19 samples came from the United States, Italy and Spain. The analysed material was cDNA or gDNA that came from T cells, B-cell-depleted T cells, or PBMCs.

The authors' processing: For nucleated cells, counts were estimated from reference gene primer amplification. The method was immunoSEQ multiplex PCR; TCRdb's version includes in-frame clones alone and lacks a portion of them. The V and J calls and clone size are taken from that table; D and trimming were inferred from the DNA. The sample has under 250,000 clones, about 83% seen once; the top ten hold 8% to 10%. Trimming removed 2 bases from V and 6 bases from J, with 23 bases in between. This CDR3 has 19 residues. The germline V gene has CDR1 ENHRY and CDR2 SYGVKD. The sample comprised peripheral blood. The gene calls are TRBV10-3 and TRBJ1-6; D is undetermined. This receptor was obtained from a woman aged 45-65 years with acute or convalescent COVID-19. The CDR3 coding sequence is TGTGCCATCAGTGAGCACTCGCGGGTGGAGGACTTTCTTAATTCACCCCTCCACTTT. It codes for CAISEHSRVEDFLNSPLHF.